The rows below give T cell receptor beta chains drawn from one sample of a study of OX40 agonist ivuxolimab in advanced cancers. Assay used: immunoSEQ multiplex PCR; TCRdb lists only in-frame clones, some missing. This table holds roughly 48,000 clones, around four fifths found once. Sequencing used CD4+ or CD8+ T cells sorted from blood, obtained in a trial of the OX40 agonist ivuxolimab. Every receptor here comes from an adult with an advanced solid tumor such as melanoma, head and neck, liver or kidney cancer. Both conserved end residues are part of each CDR3. A D gene is named only where the DNA matches it firmly. Clone size is not always given. Where it is, it says once, few, many or a class for expanded clones.

CSATLHDTQYF	TGCAGTGCTACCCTTCACGATACGCAGTATTTT	TRBJ2-3	.	.	TRBV20-1
CASSLIGTDNSPLHF	TGTGCCAGCAGCCTTATCGGGACAGATAATTCACCCCTCCACTTT	TRBJ1-6	TRBD1	few	TRBV9
CASSVDRAAYSNQPQHF	TGTGCCAGCAGCGTGGACAGGGCTGCTTATAGCAATCAGCCCCAGCATTTT	TRBJ1-5	TRBD1	once	TRBV5-8
CASSFVRLAGGRRQFF	TGTGCCAGCAGCTTCGTCCGGCTAGCGGGAGGCCGACGGCAGTTCTTC	TRBJ2-1	TRBD2	.	TRBV11-2
CASTETGSLNEKLFF	TGCGCCAGCACTGAGACAGGATCCCTTAATGAAAAACTGTTTTTT	TRBJ1-4	.	.	TRBV5-1
CASSVVTGFEQYF	TGTGCCAGCAGTGTGGTGACAGGGTTCGAGCAGTACTTC	TRBJ2-7	TRBD1	.	TRBV6-1
CASSARTQVRGSPLHF	TGTGCCAGTAGTGCCCGAACCCAGGTCAGGGGATCACCCCTCCACTTT	TRBJ1-6	.	few	TRBV19
CASSTGTANSPLHF	TGTGCCAGTAGTACCGGGACAGCAAATTCACCCCTCCACTTT	TRBJ1-6	TRBD1	.	TRBV19
CATTRGSPYGYTF	TGTGCCACCACGCGTGGAAGCCCCTATGGCTACACCTTC	TRBJ1-2	.	.	TRBV19
CASTPRGAEETQYF	TGTGCCAGCACCCCTCGGGGGGCGGAAGAGACCCAGTACTTC	TRBJ2-5	.	.	TRBV28
CASITDYGYTF	TGTGCCAGCATCACTGACTATGGCTACACCTTC	TRBJ1-2	.	.	TRBV28
CASRNPGSSNQPQHF	TGTGCCAGCAGGAATCCTGGTTCCAGCAATCAGCCCCAGCATTTT	TRBJ1-5	.	.	TRBV28
CASSPGTRFDEQYF	TGTGCCAGCAGCCCCGGGACTAGGTTCGACGAGCAGTACTTC	TRBJ2-7	TRBD2	.	TRBV9
CASSDGVGLAGLTGELFF	TGTGCCAGCAGCGATGGGGTGGGGCTAGCGGGGTTAACCGGGGAGCTGTTTTTT	TRBJ2-2	TRBD2	.	TRBV9
CASSVLQGPNEKLFF	TGTGCCAGCAGCGTTCTACAGGGCCCTAATGAAAAACTGTTTTTT	TRBJ1-4	.	.	TRBV9
CASSVAPGGAWETQYF	TGTGCCAGCAGCGTAGCACCTGGGGGCGCGTGGGAGACCCAGTACTTC	TRBJ2-5	.	once	TRBV9
CASSRTGYNEQFF	TGTGCCAGTAGTCGGACGGGGTACAATGAGCAGTTCTTC	TRBJ2-1	.	few	TRBV19
CASSPETSGVYEQYF	TGCGCCAGCAGCCCCGAGACTAGCGGGGTCTACGAGCAGTACTTC	TRBJ2-7	TRBD2	.	TRBV4-1
CAWSVSEYNEQFF	TGTGCCTGGAGTGTATCTGAGTACAATGAGCAGTTCTTC	TRBJ2-1	.	.	TRBV30
CASSIVDRGTEAFF	TGTGCCAGTAGTATAGTGGATAGAGGCACTGAAGCTTTCTTT	TRBJ1-1	.	.	TRBV19
CASEEWGGEETQYF	TGTGCCAGCGAAGAATGGGGAGGGGAAGAGACCCAGTACTTC	TRBJ2-5	TRBD2	.	TRBV6-1
CASSPRLGQMTYEQYF	TGTGCCAGCAGCCCAAGGCTCGGACAGATGACCTACGAGCAGTACTTC	TRBJ2-7	.	.	TRBV13
CASSSGGGTYEQYF	TGTGCCAGTAGCTCCGGTGGAGGGACCTACGAGCAGTACTTC	TRBJ2-7	.	few	TRBV19
CASSRTGDHEQYF	TGTGCCAGCTCGAGGACAGGGGATCACGAGCAGTACTTC	TRBJ2-7	TRBD1	medium-sized	TRBV18